Each of the 25 T cell receptor beta chains below was sequenced from the same sample in a study of T-cell memory formation after mild COVID-19. Using its own MiXCR run on the 5' RACE reads, TCRdb lists one record per CDR3 protein. The profile shows approximately 300,000 distinct CDR3 sequences, approximately 15% of them singletons. Sequencing was performed on PBMCs or a T cell subset sorted from them (not recorded which). The receptors here all came from a man in his late teens or twenties who had mild COVID-19 (a few samples of this study predate the infection). Cell type and time point are not known.

This clonotype was recorded a few times. J is TRBJ2-3 and V is TRBV19; 7 bases agree with TRBD1. V gave up 4 bases and J gave up 3 bases; unmatched junction bases: 1. CDR1 LNHDA and CDR2 SQIVND come from the germline V gene (reference sequence). The CDR3 extends over 13 amino acids. This chain's CDR3 is CASSTRGTDTQYF. The CDR3 DNA reads as TGTGCCAGTAGTACCAGGGGGACAGATACGCAGTATTTT.

The table lists this clonotype with many counts. The V gene is TRBV20-1, the J gene TRBJ1-2; unclear D gene. Looked up from germline, CDR1 is DFQATT and CDR2 is SNEGSKA (reference sequence). The CDR3 sequence is 13 residues long. V dropped 3 bases and J dropped 1 base, with 9 bases sitting between them. The CDR3 coding sequence is TGCAGTGCTAGGAAACCCCTTAACTATGGCTACACCTTC. Translation: CSARKPLNYGYTF.

This clonotype has more than one count but fewer than ten. The CDR3 nucleotides are TGCGCCAGCAGCCAAGCTAATAGGGGAGGCACTGAAGCTTTCTTT. Translating gives CASSQANRGGTEAFF. The chain carries TRBV4-1 and TRBJ1-1, with a possible D match to TRBD1 (5 bases). Germline assignment: CDR1 MGHRA and CDR2 YSYEKL. V shed 1 base and J shed 4 bases, with 13 bases lying between them. The CDR3 has 15 residues.

In its sample, this clonotype was seen a few times. The V call is TRBV20-1, the J call TRBJ2-2, with unresolved D. Trimming cost V 3 bases and J 7 bases, with 12 bases left between them. This CDR3 spans 13 amino acids. Germline CDR1 and CDR2: DFQATT and SNEGSKA (reference sequence). The CDR3 sequence: CSASPSPHGELFF. As DNA, the CDR3 is TGCAGTGCTAGCCCGTCCCCCCACGGGGAGCTGTTTTTT.

V and J are TRBV6-5 and TRBJ1-5, with TRBD1 matching over 7 bases. Per the germline V gene, CDR1 is MNHEY and CDR2 is SVGAGI. The CDR3 has 14 residues. With 6 bases clipped from V and 11 bases from J, the junction kept 13 bases outside the gene matches. For the CDR3, the DNA is TGTGCCAGCAGCCGGACAGGTACTATCCTGTCCCAGCATTTT. Its protein is CASSRTGTILSQHF.

The chain combines TRBV20-1 with TRBJ2-7; TRBD2 matches at 9 bases. Trimming cost V 1 base and J 2 bases; bases outside gene matches: 0. The CDR3 loop spans 13 amino acids. Per the germline V gene, CDR1 is DFQATT and CDR2 is SNEGSKA (reference sequence). As DNA, the CDR3 is TGCAGTGCTAGAGGACTAGCGGCCTACGAGCAGTACTTC. Amino acids: CSARGLAAYEQYF.

V gene TRBV10-2 combines with J gene TRBJ2-7; D possibly corresponds to TRBD1 (6 bases). The V end was cut by 2 bases, the J end by 4 bases, with 15 bases between. The CDR3 length is 15 residues. The germline V gene encodes CDR1 WSHSY and CDR2 SAAADI. The CDR3 loop reads CASSEPGFDRYEQYF. CDR3 sequence (DNA): TGCGCCAGCAGTGAGCCCGGTTTCGACAGGTACGAGCAGTACTTC.

This clonotype was counted a few times. The rearrangement uses TRBV4-2 and TRBJ2-3; D not resolved. There are 13 residues in the CDR3. The V end lost 2 bases, the J end lost 7 bases, and 10 bases lay between the germline ends. From germline, CDR1 is LGHNA and CDR2 YNFKEQ. CDR3 DNA: TGTGCCAGCAGCCAATCCGTAGACAATACGCAGTATTTT. It yields the protein CASSQSVDNTQYF.

The V gene is TRBV20-1, the J gene TRBJ2-5, with D tentatively TRBD2 (6 bases). Germline assignment: CDR1 DFQATT and CDR2 SNEGSKA (reference sequence). V was cut by 5 bases and J by 4 bases, with 17 bases left in between. This CDR3 region has 14 residues. CDR3 loop: CSAAPGAPGETQYF. As DNA, the CDR3 is TGCAGTGCTGCCCCGGGAGCCCCAGGAGAGACCCAGTACTTC.

This clonotype has just a few counts. The chain carries TRBV4-3 and TRBJ2-2; D unclear. CDR3 size: 15 residues. The V gene's germline CDR1 is LGHNA and CDR2 YSLEER. V was trimmed by 0 bases and J by 1 base, leaving 6 bases between them. CDR3 protein: CASSQDRLNTGELFF. The DNA for the CDR3 is TGCGCCAGCAGCCAAGATAGGCTGAACACCGGGGAGCTGTTTTTT.

This clonotype appeared a few times. The CDR3 loop is CASSLQGDGKANYGYTF. CDR3 in DNA: TGTGCCAGCAGCTTACAGGGCGACGGGAAAGCTAACTATGGCTACACCTTC. The chain combines TRBV7-3 with TRBJ1-2, with D maybe TRBD1 (5 bases). Germline V gene lookup returns CDR1 SGHTA and CDR2 FQGTGA. V gave up 2 bases and J gave up 0 bases, with 16 bases separating them. This CDR3 has 17 amino acids. The full variable domain, its missing parts supplied by reference TRBV7-3 and TRBJ1-2, is GAGVSQTPSNKVTEKGKYVELRCDPISGHTALYWYRQSLGQGPEFLIYFQGTGAADDSGLPNDRFFAVRPEGSVSTLKIQRTERGDSAVYLCASSLQGDGKANYGYTFGSGTRLTVV.

V is TRBV7-6 and J is TRBJ2-3; D gene ambiguous. Germline CDR1 and CDR2: SGHVS and FNYEAQ. This CDR3 contains 14 residues. V lost 5 bases, J lost 8 bases, and 17 bases lay in between. CDR3 region: CASSPQNSPGTQYF. Written as DNA, the CDR3 is TGTGCCAGCAGCCCACAGAACAGTCCGGGTACGCAGTATTTT.

There are many counts of this clonotype. V gene TRBV2 combines with J gene TRBJ2-3; D gene uncertain. The length of the CDR3 is 12 residues. Trimming took 6 bases from V and 9 from J, leaving 13 bases between them. CDR1 is SNHLY and CDR2 is FYNNEI in the germline V gene. The CDR3 sequence is CASSPTPLTQYF. The CDR3 nucleotides read TGTGCCAGCAGCCCGACTCCTCTCACGCAGTATTTT.

This clonotype was seen a handful of times. This chain connects TRBV30 to TRBJ2-5; 16 bases map to TRBD2. From germline, CDR1 is GTSNPN and CDR2 SVGIG (reference sequence). The junction had 8 bases not matched to a gene; V was cut back by 2 bases and J by 2 bases. There are 18 residues in the CDR3. CDR3 sequence: CAWSPGLAGGPGQETQYF. DNA for the CDR3: TGTGCCTGGAGTCCGGGACTAGCGGGGGGGCCGGGACAAGAGACCCAGTACTTC.

This clonotype was detected a few times. The chain carries TRBV20-1 and TRBJ1-2; TRBD1 might be the D (6 bases). CDR1 DFQATT and CDR2 SNEGSKA come from the germline V gene (reference sequence). CDR3 length: 13 residues. Between the trimmed V and J ends, which lost 7 bases and 3 bases, there was a span of 15 bases. The CDR3 region is CSGPRGGDYGYTF. As DNA, the CDR3 is TGCAGTGGGCCCCGTGGGGGCGACTATGGCTACACCTTC.

The chain combines TRBV4-3 with TRBJ1-4; D uncertain. Trimming pared 0 bases from V and 8 bases from J, leaving 13 bases between. The CDR3 is made up of 15 amino acids. The germline gives CDR1 LGHNA, CDR2 YSLEER. CDR3 sequence (DNA): TGCGCCAGCAGCCAAGACTGGGTCCCACGAGAAAAACTGTTTTTT. Amino acids: CASSQDWVPREKLFF.

This clonotype was detected only a few times. This chain uses TRBV12-3 or TRBV12-4 with TRBJ1-2; no firm D call. The CDR3 extends over 13 amino acids. The germline V and J ends were trimmed by 3 bases and 2 bases, with 7 bases remaining between them. The DNA for the CDR3 is TGTGCCAGCAGTTTCGCGGGGAACTATGGCTACACCTTC. Translation: CASSFAGNYGYTF.

This clonotype was picked up a small number of times. Here the CDR3 DNA reads TGTGCCAGCAGGGGACAGGGGGAAGAGACCCAGTACTTC. It yields the protein CASRGQGEETQYF. The chain employs TRBV25-1 and TRBJ2-5, with TRBD1 matching over 11 bases. This CDR3 region has 13 residues. Trimming cost V 6 bases and J 3 bases; bases outside gene matches: 0. Germline CDR1 and CDR2: MGHDK and SYGVNS.

The J gene is TRBJ1-3, the V gene TRBV5-1, with 10 bases lining up with TRBD1. Per germline, CDR1 SGHRS and CDR2 YFSETQ. J was trimmed by 9 bases and V by 3 bases; bases with no gene match: 6. This CDR3 contains 14 residues. Here the CDR3 reads CASSSGTGVGTIYF. The CDR3 DNA is TGCGCCAGCAGCTCCGGGACAGGGGTTGGCACCATATATTTT.

This chain uses TRBV7-9 with TRBJ2-5, with 10 bases that match TRBD2. Trimming at V came to 6 bases and at J to 4 bases, leaving 11 bases not matched to a gene. Germline assignment: CDR1 SEHNR and CDR2 FQNEAQ (reference sequence). The CDR3 totals 16 residues. In DNA, the CDR3 is TGTGCCAGCAGAATCGTCCTAGCGGGGGTTCTAGAGACCCAGTACTTC. Protein: CASRIVLAGVLETQYF.

This clonotype was counted only a few times. The chain links TRBV7-2 to TRBJ2-3; D uncertain. The CDR3 sequence is 14 residues long. V shed 5 bases and J shed 2 bases, with 11 bases lying between them. CDR1 and CDR2 (germline): SGHTA, FQGNSA. The CDR3 region is CASSTRGSTDTQYF. In DNA form, the CDR3 reads TGTGCCAGCAGCACCCGAGGCTCCACAGATACGCAGTATTTT.

This clonotype appeared a few times. The chain carries TRBV7-2 and TRBJ2-2; D possibly uses TRBD1 or TRBD2 (6 bases each). Germline V gene lookup returns CDR1 SGHTA and CDR2 FQGNSA. Trimming removed 1 base at V and 5 bases at J, with 8 bases between. The CDR3 length is 14 residues. The DNA for the CDR3 is TGTGCCAGCAGCTTAGAGGGGGGTACCGGGGAGCTGTTTTTT. This translates into CASSLEGGTGELFF.

This clonotype has only a few counts. V usage is TRBV4-1 and J usage is TRBJ2-3; 8 nucleotides line up with TRBD1. J lost 5 bases, V lost 4 bases, and 11 bases had no gene match. There are 16 residues in the CDR3. Germline CDR1 and CDR2: MGHRA and YSYEKL. The CDR3 DNA reads as TGCGCCAGCAGCCCCAGGGGGCTAGCCGAGAGAGATACGCAGTATTTT. It codes for CASSPRGLAERDTQYF.

In its sample, this clonotype was seen a few times. The chain has TRBV6-5 and TRBJ2-7, with 8 bases lining up with TRBD1. With 5 bases clipped from V and 2 bases from J, the junction kept 14 bases outside the gene matches. CDR1 is MNHEY and CDR2 is SVGAGI in the germline V gene. The CDR3 spans 17 residues. CDR3 sequence: CASSPSPDRGSPYEQYV. The CDR3 DNA reads as TGTGCCAGCAGTCCATCTCCCGACAGGGGATCTCCCTACGAGCAGTACGTC.

This clonotype was detected a few times. The V and J genes are TRBV7-8 and TRBJ2-7, with 8 bases matching TRBD2. The CDR3 has 14 amino acids. V trimming: 7 bases; J trimming: 4 bases; junction bases outside the gene matches: 9. The germline V gene has CDR1 SGHVS and CDR2 FQNEAQ. The CDR3: CASKNSGLEYEQYF. Here the CDR3 DNA reads TGTGCCAGCAAAAACTCGGGACTAGAGTACGAGCAGTACTTC.